This T cell receptor beta chain was observed in a study of regulatory T cells in long-lasting Graves disease (dated by TCRdb to 2020 to 2023). Study-wide context: Persistent Graves' disease meant more than 5 years of antithyroid drug treatment with TSH receptor autoantibodies that stayed positive. Persistent Graves' disease patients were compared with newly diagnosed Graves' disease patients by peripheral blood TCR sequencing and RNA sequencing. The study took place in China and was registered as a clinical trial. A total of around 35 samples underwent TCR sequencing, from 13 patients with persistent Graves' disease and roughly 20 patients with newly diagnosed Graves' disease. In the clinical cohort, patients with persistent Graves' disease had used antithyroid drugs for an average of about 9.3 years.

The CDR3 starts with the cysteine, ends with the phenylalanine, and has 13 residues. Of all the DNA, just the CDR3 is kept, 39 bases in frame from base 1. From a lookup of the germline V gene, CDR1 and CDR2 are SQVTM and ANQGSEA. A remark on this clonotype: There is no known antigen for this receptor. A read error may account for a junction end that differs from germline.

General findings and caveats noted by the study authors: Persistent patients shared more public clonotypes among themselves (fewer than 3,000) than newly diagnosed patients did (roughly 910). TRBV28, TRBJ1-2 and TRBJ2-5 were preferentially used in persistent disease, while TRBV20-1 and TRBJ2-1 were favored in newly diagnosed disease. The authors noted that the small sample size was a limitation that may lower accuracy. Compared with newly diagnosed patients, patients with persistent Graves' disease had lower TCR Shannon entropy and fewer highly expanded clones, which suggests clonal expansion. The study examined only peripheral blood because the primary lesion, thyroid tissue, could not be accessed. Only the TCR beta chain was sequenced and analyzed.

The sample's time point label, in plain terms: persistent/refractory GD, antithyroid drugs over 5 years with positive TRAb. For both TCR sequencing and RNA sequencing, RNA was extracted from PBMCs using TRIzol. Graves' disease was diagnosed according to American Thyroid Association guidelines. Patients were recruited from an endocrinology department in Xi'an, China. From each patient, around 9.3 milliliters of peripheral blood was collected into an EDTA anticoagulant tube. PBMCs were isolated by Ficoll Paque Plus density gradient separation without further T cell sorting. An Agilent 2100 Bioanalyzer and agarose gel were used to check RNA quality, and a NanoDrop 2000 was used to measure RNA concentration. The library was obtained by multiplex PCR. TCRdb lists the instrument as Illumina HiSeq 4000. TCR beta libraries were built with iRepertoire HTBI primers and Arm-PCR amplification of CDR3 regions. Gel purification was performed on PCR products prior to sequencing. The authors processed their data as follows. Across samples, approximately 68 TRBV and 13 to 15 TRBJ segments were identified and used for gene usage analysis of CDR3 amino acid clonotypes. Filtered high-quality paired reads were merged into contigs using COPE and FqMerger. BLAST was used to align contigs to IMGT TRBV, TRBD and TRBJ reference genes, with CDR3 defined following IMGT. Any clonotype with a frequency above 0.1% was counted as a highly expanded clone. Shannon entropy served as the measure of repertoire diversity, while the Gini coefficient captured V-J evenness. A clonotype was considered public if more than one individual shared it. TCRdb cleaned the public reads at Q25 with fastp, built clones with MiXCR and kept in-frame beta chains. Rows matching on CDR3 protein sequence are summarized as one entry with the most common DNA and genes. TCRdb's processing, not the study's, gives the V and J calls here. The sample profile shows more than 300,000 distinct CDR3 sequences; around a fifth of them were found once. The top ten clones comprise 25% to 35% of the sample.

Here the chain combines TRBV29-1 and TRBJ1-1; the D gene identity is not certain. The origin of this receptor is a female donor with Graves disease. This specimen was peripheral blood mononuclear cells (PBMCs), taken when the disease was refractory, from a patient treated with antithyroid drugs. For the CDR3, the sequence is CSVGRPLNTEAFF. At the DNA level, the sequence is TGCAGCGTTGGACGGCCTTTGAATACTGAAGCTTTCTTT.